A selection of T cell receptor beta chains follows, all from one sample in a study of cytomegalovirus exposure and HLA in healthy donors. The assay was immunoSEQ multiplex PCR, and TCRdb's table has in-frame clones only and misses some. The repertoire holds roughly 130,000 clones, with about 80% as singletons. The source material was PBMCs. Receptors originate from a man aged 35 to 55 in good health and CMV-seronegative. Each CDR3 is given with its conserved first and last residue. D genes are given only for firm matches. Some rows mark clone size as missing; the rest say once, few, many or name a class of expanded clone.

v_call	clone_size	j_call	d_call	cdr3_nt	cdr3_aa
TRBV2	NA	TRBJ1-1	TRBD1	TGTGCCAGCACTTACGGACAGGGCCTCACTGAAGCTTTCTTT	CASTYGQGLTEAFF
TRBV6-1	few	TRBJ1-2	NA	TGTGCCAGCAGTCAGCCCCAGGGGTTCCCCCAAGGCTACACCTTC	CASSQPQGFPQGYTF
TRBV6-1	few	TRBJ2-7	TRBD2	TGTGCCAGCAGTCCCCGGACTAGCGGGAGTTGGGAGCAGTACTTC	CASSPRTSGSWEQYF
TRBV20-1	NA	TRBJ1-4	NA	TGCAGTACTGGTTTGGATGAAAAACTGTTTTTT	CSTGLDEKLFF
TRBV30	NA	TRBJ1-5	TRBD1	TGTGCCTGGAGTACCAGGGGGCGGGTGAATGGCAATCAGCCCCAGCATTTT	CAWSTRGRVNGNQPQHF
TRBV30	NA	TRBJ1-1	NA	TGTGCCTGGAGTGTACTTGTGGACAGCCAAGCTTTCTTT	CAWSVLVDSQAFF
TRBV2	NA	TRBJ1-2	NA	TGTGCCAGCAGTGAAGAACAGAACTATGGCTACACCTTC	CASSEEQNYGYTF
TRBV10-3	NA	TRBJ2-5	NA	TGTGCCATCAGGACCCTAGGTACGGGTGAGCAGTACTTC	CAIRTLGTGEQYF
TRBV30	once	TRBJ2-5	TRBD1	TGTGCCTGGAGCCATGGACAGGGGAAGGGGACCCAGTACTTC	CAWSHGQGKGTQYF
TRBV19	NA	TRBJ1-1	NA	TGTGCCAGTAGCAATGACCCGGGGGGCACTGAAGCTTTCTTT	CASSNDPGGTEAFF
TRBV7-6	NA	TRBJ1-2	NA	TGTGCCAGCAGCTTACCGAAGCCCCGGGACTTTAACTATGGCTACACCTTC	CASSLPKPRDFNYGYTF
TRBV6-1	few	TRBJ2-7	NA	TGTGCCAGCAGTGAAGGACCGACTTACGAGCAGTACTTC	CASSEGPTYEQYF
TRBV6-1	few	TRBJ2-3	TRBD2	TGTGCCAGCGGCGGGACTAGCGGGATAGCAGATACGCAGTATTTT	CASGGTSGIADTQYF
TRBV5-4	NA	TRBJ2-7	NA	TGTGCCAGCAGCTTTGGGTCGCGGGTGGGTCTAGGGAGGCAGTACTTC	CASSFGSRVGLGRQYF
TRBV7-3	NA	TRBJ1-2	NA	TGTGCCAGCAGCTTAACGGCCTCGTCAGGGGCTGCCTATGGCTACACCTTC	CASSLTASSGAAYGYTF
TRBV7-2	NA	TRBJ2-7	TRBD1	TGTGCCAGCAGATCTCCGGGACAGGGACGTTACGAGCAGTACTTC	CASRSPGQGRYEQYF
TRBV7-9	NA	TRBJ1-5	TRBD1	TGTGCCAGCAGCCCGATCGGCGGAAAGACAGGGGTCCATCAGCCCCAGCATTTT	CASSPIGGKTGVHQPQHF
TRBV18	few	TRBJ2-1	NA	TGTGCCAGCTCACCACCGGGGGCTGGTGATGAGCAGTTCTTC	CASSPPGAGDEQFF
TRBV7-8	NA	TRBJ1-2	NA	TGTGCCAGCAGCTTAACAGAGAACTATGGCTACACCTTC	CASSLTENYGYTF
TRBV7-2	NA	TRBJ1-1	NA	TGTGCCAGCAGCCCCCTCACGCGAACTGAAGCTTTCTTT	CASSPLTRTEAFF
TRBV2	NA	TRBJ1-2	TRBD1	TGTGCCAGCAGTGGGACAGGGGATTATGGCTACACCTTC	CASSGTGDYGYTF
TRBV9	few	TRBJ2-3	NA	TGTGCCAGCAGCGTAGGGGTATTGGGGCGCACAGATACGCAGTATTTT	CASSVGVLGRTDTQYF
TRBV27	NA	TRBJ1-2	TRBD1	TGTGCCAGCAGTTTGTGGGGGACAGGGGCCTCAGGAGGCTATGGCTACACCTTC	CASSLWGTGASGGYGYTF
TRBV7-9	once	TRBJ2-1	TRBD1	TGTGCCAGCAGCTTCCGGGACAGGGAGGTTGATGGGCAGTTCTTC	CASSFRDREVDGQFF
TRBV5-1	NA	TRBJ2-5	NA	TGCGCCAGCAGCTTGGAGAGGGGGAGCTCCCAAGAGACCCAGTACTTC	CASSLERGSSQETQYF
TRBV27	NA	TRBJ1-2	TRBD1	TGTGCCAGCAGTGGACAGGGGGCGGATGGCTACACCTTC	CASSGQGADGYTF
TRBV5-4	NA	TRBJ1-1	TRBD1	TGTGCCAGCAGCCTACAGGGGCGAATCACTGAAGCTTTCTTT	CASSLQGRITEAFF
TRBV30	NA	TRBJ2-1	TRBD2	TGTGCCTGGAGTGTACTAGCGGCAGAGCAGTTCTTC	CAWSVLAAEQFF
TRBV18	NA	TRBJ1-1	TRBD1	TGTGCCAGCTCAGATACAGGGGCGAACACTGAAGCTTTCTTT	CASSDTGANTEAFF
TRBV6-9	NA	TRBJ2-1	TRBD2	TGTGCCAGCAGTTATCGGGGACTAGCGGGTTATTGGGATGAGCAGTTCTTC	CASSYRGLAGYWDEQFF
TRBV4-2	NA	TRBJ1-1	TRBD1	TGTGCCAGCAGCCAAATCCGGACAGGGGGTTGGGAAGCTTTCTTT	CASSQIRTGGWEAFF
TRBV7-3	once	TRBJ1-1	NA	TGTGCCAGCAGCCCGGGGGGGAACACTGAAGCTTTCTTT	CASSPGGNTEAFF
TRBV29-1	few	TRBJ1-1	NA	TGCAGCCTGGGGCCTATGAACACTGAAGCTTTCTTT	CSLGPMNTEAFF
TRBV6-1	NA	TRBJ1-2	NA	TGTGCCAGCAGTGCCGCGGGCAGCTATGGCTACACCTTC	CASSAAGSYGYTF
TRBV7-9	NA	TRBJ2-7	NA	TGTGCCAGCAGCTTAGCGGCCGAGGTCCACGAGCAGTACTTC	CASSLAAEVHEQYF
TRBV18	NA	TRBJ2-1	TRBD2	TGTGCCAGCTCACCCCGGACTAGCGGGATCTCCTACAATGAGCAGTTCTTC	CASSPRTSGISYNEQFF
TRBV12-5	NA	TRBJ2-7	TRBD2	TGTGCTAGTGGTTTGGCATGGGGACTAGCGTCCCTTGGAAGCTCCTACGAGCAGTACTTC	CASGLAWGLASLGSSYEQYF
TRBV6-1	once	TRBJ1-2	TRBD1	TGTGCCAGCAGTGGGACAGGACCACCTTTAAACTATGGCTACACCTTC	CASSGTGPPLNYGYTF
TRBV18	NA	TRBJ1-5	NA	TGTGCCAGCTCACCACCGGGGGGATACAATCAGCCCCAGCATTTT	CASSPPGGYNQPQHF
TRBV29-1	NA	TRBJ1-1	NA	TGCAGCGTTGTCCCAAGACTTACCAATGAAGCTTTCTTT	CSVVPRLTNEAFF
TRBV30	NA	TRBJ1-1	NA	TGTGCCTGGAGTGTAAGGAGGGACACTGAAGCTTTCTTT	CAWSVRRDTEAFF
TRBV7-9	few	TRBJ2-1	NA	TGTGCCAGCAGCTTAAATCAGGGTCTTGAGGACAATGAGCAGTTCTTC	CASSLNQGLEDNEQFF
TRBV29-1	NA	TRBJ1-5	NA	TGCAGCGTTGGGGCAGACAATCAGCCCCAGCATTTT	CSVGADNQPQHF
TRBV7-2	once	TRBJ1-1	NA	TGTGCCAGCAGCCCCGCCGGAGGGAACACTGAAGCTTTCTTT	CASSPAGGNTEAFF
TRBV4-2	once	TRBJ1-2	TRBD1	TGTGCCAGCAGCCAAGATGTACTACAGGGGGCCGACTATGGCTACACCTTC	CASSQDVLQGADYGYTF
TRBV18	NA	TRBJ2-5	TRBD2	TGTGCCAGCTCACCTCCCGGGACTAAAGAGACCCAGTACTTC	CASSPPGTKETQYF
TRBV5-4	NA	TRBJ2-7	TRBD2	TGTGCCAGTAGCCGTGGGACTAGCGGAAGCTACGAGCAGTACTTC	CASSRGTSGSYEQYF
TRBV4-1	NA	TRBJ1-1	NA	TGCGCCAGCAGCCAAGAGGGTCGGGACACTGAAGCTTTCTTT	CASSQEGRDTEAFF
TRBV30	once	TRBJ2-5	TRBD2	TGTGCCTGGACCGACGGACTAGCGGGGGAGACCCAGTACTTC	CAWTDGLAGETQYF
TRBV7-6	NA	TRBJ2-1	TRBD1	TGTGCCAGCAGCTCCAAACTCGGACAGGGCCTATACAATGAGCAGTTCTTC	CASSSKLGQGLYNEQFF
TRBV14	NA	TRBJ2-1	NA	TGTGCCAGCAGCCAAGATATCTATTATGAGCAGTTCTTC	CASSQDIYYEQFF
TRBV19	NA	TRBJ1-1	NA	TGTGCCAGTAGGATACAGGGGAACACTGAAGCTTTCTTT	CASRIQGNTEAFF
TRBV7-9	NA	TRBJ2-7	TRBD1	TGTGCCAGCCTTCCAGGGGGCGAATACGAGCAGTACTTC	CASLPGGEYEQYF
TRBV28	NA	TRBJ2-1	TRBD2	TGTGCCAGCAGTTTAGCGGGGGATAGATTCAATGAGCAGTTCTTC	CASSLAGDRFNEQFF
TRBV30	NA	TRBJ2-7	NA	TGTGCCTGGGCCGGTAAGGGAGTGCAGTACTTC	CAWAGKGVQYF